This TCR beta chain was captured by sequencing in a study of cytomegalovirus exposure and HLA in healthy donors. Broader study findings: Sequences of the TCR beta chain were said to predict the HLA-A and HLA-B alleles of most subjects accurately. A later analysis found common viral pathogens apparently linked to several of the most significant clusters.

Use of 60 Vbeta and 13 Jbeta primers characterized the PCR. Authors' processing steps: In a later analysis, of some 80 million unique beta chains, about 11 million appeared in at least two donors. The method was immunoSEQ multiplex PCR; TCRdb's version includes in-frame clones alone and lacks a portion of them. Clone size and V and J calls were adopted from that table, with D and trimming inferred from the DNA. The repertoire holds more than 100,000 clones, with 74% as singletons. In its sample, this clone was seen once. Its antigen is unknown. This CDR3 is 13 amino acids long. The V end was cut by 4 bases, the J end by 6 bases, with 9 bases between. CDR1 is ENHRY and CDR2 is SYGVKD in the germline V gene.

This sequence joins TRBV10-3 and TRBJ2-2; D remains ambiguous. Sequenced: PBMCs. The clonotype comes from a woman in her 50s in good health and CMV-seropositive. The CDR3 reads CAISGLGAGELFF. CDR3 sequence (DNA): TGTGCCATCAGTGGGCTGGGCGCCGGGGAGCTGTTTTTT.